What follows is one T cell receptor beta chain and its context. This specimen belongs to a study of blood T cell repertoires in COVID-19. As for the study in general: Whether acute or convalescent, the COVID-19 samples came from the United States, Italy and Spain. The cDNA or gDNA used as material had been derived from T cells, B-cell-depleted T cells, or PBMCs.

Libraries were prepared by immunoSEQ multiplex PCR; TCRdb keeps only in-frame clonotypes and omits some of them. In the table there are 300,000 to 350,000 clones, about 91% of which are singletons. Trimming left V 3 bases short and J 1 base short, with 9 bases between. The CDR3 sequence is 14 residues long. Germline CDR1 KGHSH, CDR2 LQKENI. During active infection, Seattle patients enrolled and were then monitored through disease. The specimen sequenced was peripheral blood. This chain joins TRBV18 and TRBJ1-1; possible D gene TRBD1, 6 bases. The clonotype comes from a woman aged 25-40 years with COVID-19, enrolled during active disease. The CDR3 spells CASSPGTRNTEAFF. CDR3 sequence (DNA): TGTGCCAGCTCACCTGGGACAAGGAACACTGAAGCTTTCTTT.